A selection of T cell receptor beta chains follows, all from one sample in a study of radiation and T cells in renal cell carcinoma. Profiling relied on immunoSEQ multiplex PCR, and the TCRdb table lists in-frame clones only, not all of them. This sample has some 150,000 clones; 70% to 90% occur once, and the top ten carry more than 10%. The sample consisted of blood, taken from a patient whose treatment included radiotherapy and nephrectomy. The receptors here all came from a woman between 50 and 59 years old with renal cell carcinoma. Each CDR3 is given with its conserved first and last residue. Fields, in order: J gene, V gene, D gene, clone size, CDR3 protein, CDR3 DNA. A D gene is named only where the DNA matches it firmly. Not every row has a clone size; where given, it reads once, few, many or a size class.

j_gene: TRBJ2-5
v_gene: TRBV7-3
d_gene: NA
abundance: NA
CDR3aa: CASSLIGGDQETQYF
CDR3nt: TGTGCCAGCAGCTTAATTGGCGGAGACCAAGAGACCCAGTACTTC

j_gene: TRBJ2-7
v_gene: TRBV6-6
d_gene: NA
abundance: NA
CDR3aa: CASSYSSSYEQYF
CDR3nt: TGTGCCAGCAGTTACTCGAGCTCCTACGAGCAGTACTTC

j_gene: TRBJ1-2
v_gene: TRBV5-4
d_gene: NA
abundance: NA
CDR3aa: CASSLAGSGGYTF
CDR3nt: TGTGCCAGCAGCTTGGCGGGGTCAGGTGGCTACACCTTC

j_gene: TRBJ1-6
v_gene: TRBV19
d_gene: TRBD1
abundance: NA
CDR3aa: CASNIDRGNSPLHF
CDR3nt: TGTGCCAGTAATATTGACAGGGGTAATTCACCCCTCCACTTT

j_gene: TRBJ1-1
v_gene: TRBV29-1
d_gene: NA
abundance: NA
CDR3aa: CSAWPLVNTEAFF
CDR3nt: TGCAGCGCTTGGCCCCTTGTGAACACTGAAGCTTTCTTT

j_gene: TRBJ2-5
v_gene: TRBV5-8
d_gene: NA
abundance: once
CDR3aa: CASISWGQRPQTQYF
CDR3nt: TGTGCCAGCATATCGTGGGGGCAGAGGCCCCAGACCCAGTACTTC

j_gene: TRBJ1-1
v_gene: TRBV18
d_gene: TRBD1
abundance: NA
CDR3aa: CASSHGTGANTEAFF
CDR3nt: TGTGCCAGCTCACACGGGACAGGGGCCAACACTGAAGCTTTCTTT

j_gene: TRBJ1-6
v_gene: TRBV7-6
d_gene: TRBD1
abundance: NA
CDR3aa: CASSLGDRGDSPLHF
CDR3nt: TGTGCCAGCAGCTTAGGAGACAGGGGTGATTCACCCCTCCACTTT

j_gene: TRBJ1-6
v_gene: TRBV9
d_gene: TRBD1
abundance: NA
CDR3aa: CASSVGAGGLGNSPLHF
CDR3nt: TGTGCCAGCAGCGTAGGGGCAGGGGGTCTGGGTAATTCACCCCTCCACTTT

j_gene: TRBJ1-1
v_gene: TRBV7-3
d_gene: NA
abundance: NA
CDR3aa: CASSLAPNTEAFF
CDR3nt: TGTGCCAGCAGCTTAGCGCCAAACACTGAAGCTTTCTTT

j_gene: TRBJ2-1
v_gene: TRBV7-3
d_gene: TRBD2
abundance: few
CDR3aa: CASSPGLAVNNEQFF
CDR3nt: TGTGCCAGCAGCCCGGGACTAGCGGTGAACAATGAGCAGTTCTTC

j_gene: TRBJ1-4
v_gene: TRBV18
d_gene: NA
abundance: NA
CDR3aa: CASSPGRDEKLFF
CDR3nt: TGTGCCAGCTCACCAGGGAGGGATGAAAAACTGTTTTTT

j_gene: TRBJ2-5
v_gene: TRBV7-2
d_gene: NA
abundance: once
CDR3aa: CASSLLSHGETQYF
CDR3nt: TGTGCCAGCAGCTTACTCTCGCACGGGGAGACCCAGTACTTC

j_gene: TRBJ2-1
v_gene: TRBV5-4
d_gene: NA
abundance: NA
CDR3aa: CASRLTDQNEQFF
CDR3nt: TGTGCCAGCAGACTCACAGACCAAAATGAGCAGTTCTTC

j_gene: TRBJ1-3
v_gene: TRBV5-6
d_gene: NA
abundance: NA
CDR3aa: CASSLWGTGNTIYF
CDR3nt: TGTGCCAGCAGCTTGTGGGGAACTGGAAACACCATATATTTT

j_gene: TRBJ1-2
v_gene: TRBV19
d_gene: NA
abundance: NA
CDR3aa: CASSNRQVYGYTF
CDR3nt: TGTGCCAGTAGTAATCGACAGGTCTATGGCTACACCTTC

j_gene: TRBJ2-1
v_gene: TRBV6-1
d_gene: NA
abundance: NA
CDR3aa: CASSEIGSGANEQFF
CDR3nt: TGTGCCAGCAGTGAAATCGGGTCAGGGGCCAATGAGCAGTTCTTC

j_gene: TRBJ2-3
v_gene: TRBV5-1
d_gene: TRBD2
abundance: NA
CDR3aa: CASSTPSGGAGTDTQYF
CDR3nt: TGCGCCAGCAGCACTCCTAGCGGGGGGGCTGGCACAGATACGCAGTATTTT

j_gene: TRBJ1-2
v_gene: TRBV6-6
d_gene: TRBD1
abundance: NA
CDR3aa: CASRDRGGYTF
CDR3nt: TGTGCCAGCAGGGACAGGGGTGGCTACACCTTC

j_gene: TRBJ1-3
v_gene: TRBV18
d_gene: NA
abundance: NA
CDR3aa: CASRQTDSGNTIYF
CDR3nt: TGTGCCAGCAGACAGACAGACTCTGGAAACACCATATATTTT

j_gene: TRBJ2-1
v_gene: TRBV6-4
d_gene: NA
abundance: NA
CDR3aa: CASSDSYSGRRNEQFF
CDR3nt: TGTGCCAGCAGTGACTCGTATTCAGGGCGTAGGAATGAGCAGTTCTTC

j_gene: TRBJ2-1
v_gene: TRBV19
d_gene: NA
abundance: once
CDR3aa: CASSIYSGNEQFF
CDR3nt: TGTGCCAGTAGTATTTATTCCGGCAATGAGCAGTTCTTC

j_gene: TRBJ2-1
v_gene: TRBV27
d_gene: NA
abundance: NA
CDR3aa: CASSPSQGRGGYNEQFF
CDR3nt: TGTGCCAGCAGTCCATCTCAAGGCAGGGGGGGCTACAATGAGCAGTTCTTC

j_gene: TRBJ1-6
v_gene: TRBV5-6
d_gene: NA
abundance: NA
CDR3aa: CASSLWGRNSPLHF
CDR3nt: TGTGCCAGCAGCTTGTGGGGGCGAAATTCACCCCTCCACTTT

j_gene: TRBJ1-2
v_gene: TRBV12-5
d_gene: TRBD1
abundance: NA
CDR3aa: CASGFGLRGHGYTF
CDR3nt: TGTGCTAGTGGTTTTGGGCTCAGGGGGCATGGCTACACCTTC

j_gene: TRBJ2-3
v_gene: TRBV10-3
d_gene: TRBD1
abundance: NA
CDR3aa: CAISQGQGVDTQYF
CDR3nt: TGTGCCATCAGCCAGGGACAGGGTGTGGATACGCAGTATTTT

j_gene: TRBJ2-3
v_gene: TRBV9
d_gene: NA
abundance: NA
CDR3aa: CASSVVSSFRGMSTDTQYF
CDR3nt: TGTGCCAGCAGCGTAGTCAGTAGTTTCAGGGGAATGAGCACAGATACGCAGTATTTT

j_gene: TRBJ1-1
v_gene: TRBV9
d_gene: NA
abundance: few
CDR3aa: CASSPRWMNTEAFF
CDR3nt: TGTGCCAGCAGCCCCCGGTGGATGAACACTGAAGCTTTCTTT

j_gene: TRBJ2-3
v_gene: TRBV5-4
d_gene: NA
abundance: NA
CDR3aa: CASTTDRYTDTQYF
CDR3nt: TGTGCCAGCACCACCGACAGGTACACAGATACGCAGTATTTT

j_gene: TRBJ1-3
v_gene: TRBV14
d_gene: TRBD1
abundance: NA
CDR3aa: CASSPRTGSGNTIYF
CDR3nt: TGTGCCAGCAGCCCCCGGACAGGCTCTGGAAACACCATATATTTT

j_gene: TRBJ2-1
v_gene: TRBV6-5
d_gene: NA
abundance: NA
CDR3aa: CASSRGNEQFF
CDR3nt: TGTGCCAGCAGTCGGGGCAATGAGCAGTTCTTC

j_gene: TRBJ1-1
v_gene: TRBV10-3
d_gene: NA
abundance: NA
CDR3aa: CAISESGAPNTEAFF
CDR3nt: TGTGCCATCAGTGAGTCGGGGGCCCCGAACACTGAAGCTTTCTTT

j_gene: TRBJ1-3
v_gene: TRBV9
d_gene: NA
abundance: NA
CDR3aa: CASSVEFRATGSSGNTIYF
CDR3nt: TGTGCCAGCAGCGTAGAGTTTCGGGCGACAGGCAGCTCTGGAAACACCATATATTTT

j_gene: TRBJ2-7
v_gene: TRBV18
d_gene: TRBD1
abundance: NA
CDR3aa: CASSSGQGAWEQYF
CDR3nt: TGTGCCAGCTCATCGGGACAGGGGGCTTGGGAGCAGTACTTC

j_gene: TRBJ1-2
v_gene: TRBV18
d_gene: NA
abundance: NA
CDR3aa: CASSPRAAANYGYTF
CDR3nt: TGTGCCAGCTCACCACGGGCGGCAGCTAACTATGGCTACACCTTC

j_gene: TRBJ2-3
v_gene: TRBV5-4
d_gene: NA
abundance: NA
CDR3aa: CASSRGVAGQSLTDTQYF
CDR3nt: TGTGCCAGCAGCAGGGGGGTGGCGGGACAATCTTTAACAGATACGCAGTATTTT

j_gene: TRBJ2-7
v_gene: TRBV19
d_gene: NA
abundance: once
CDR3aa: CASSLRLNSYEQYF
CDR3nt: TGTGCCAGTAGTCTGAGACTTAACTCCTACGAGCAGTACTTC

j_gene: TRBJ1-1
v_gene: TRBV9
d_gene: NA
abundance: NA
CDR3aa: CASSTGHNEAFF
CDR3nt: TGTGCCAGCAGCACGGGACACAATGAAGCTTTCTTT

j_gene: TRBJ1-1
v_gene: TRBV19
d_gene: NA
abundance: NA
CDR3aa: CASSMTANTEAFF
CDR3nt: TGTGCCAGTAGTATGACGGCTAACACTGAAGCTTTCTTT

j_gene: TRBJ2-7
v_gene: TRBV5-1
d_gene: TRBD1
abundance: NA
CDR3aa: CASSLVGQGAPDEQYF
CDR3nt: TGCGCCAGCAGCTTGGTAGGACAGGGGGCGCCGGACGAGCAGTACTTC

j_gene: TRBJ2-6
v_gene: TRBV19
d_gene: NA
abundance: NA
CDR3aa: CAGGAGANVLTF
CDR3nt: TGTGCCGGGGGAGCTGGGGCCAACGTCCTGACTTTC

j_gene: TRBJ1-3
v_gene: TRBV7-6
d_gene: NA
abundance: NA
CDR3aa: CASSLRPADSGNTIYF
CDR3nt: TGTGCCAGCAGCTTAAGGCCCGCAGACTCTGGAAACACCATATATTTT

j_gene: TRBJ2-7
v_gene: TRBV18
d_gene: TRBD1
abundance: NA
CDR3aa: CASSPFQGDGEQYF
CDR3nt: TGTGCCAGCTCACCATTTCAGGGGGATGGCGAGCAGTACTTC

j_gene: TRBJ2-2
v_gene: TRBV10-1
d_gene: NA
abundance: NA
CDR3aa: CASSEQGRELFF
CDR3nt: TGCGCCAGCAGTGAGCAGGGTAGGGAGCTGTTTTTT

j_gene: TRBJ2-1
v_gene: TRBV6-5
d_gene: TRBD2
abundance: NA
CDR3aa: CASQWTSAVNEQFF
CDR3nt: TGTGCCAGCCAATGGACTAGCGCGGTCAATGAGCAGTTCTTC

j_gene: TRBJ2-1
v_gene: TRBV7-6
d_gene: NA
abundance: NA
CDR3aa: CASSSTPQDRSYNEQFF
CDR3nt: TGTGCCAGCAGCTCAACCCCGCAGGATAGGTCCTACAATGAGCAGTTCTTC

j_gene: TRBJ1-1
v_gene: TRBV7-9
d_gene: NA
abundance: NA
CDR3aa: CASSQQVGGGTEAFF
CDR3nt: TGTGCCAGCAGCCAACAGGTCGGGGGAGGCACTGAAGCTTTCTTT

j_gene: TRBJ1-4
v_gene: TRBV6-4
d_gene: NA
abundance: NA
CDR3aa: CASSDLTGNEKLFF
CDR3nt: TGTGCCAGCAGTGACTTGACAGGAAATGAAAAACTGTTTTTT

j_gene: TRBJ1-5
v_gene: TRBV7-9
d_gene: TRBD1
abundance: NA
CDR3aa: CASSKGTGAFSNQPQHF
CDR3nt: TGTGCCAGCAGCAAAGGGACAGGGGCCTTTAGCAATCAGCCCCAGCATTTT

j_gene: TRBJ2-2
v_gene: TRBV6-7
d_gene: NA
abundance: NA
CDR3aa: CASRRYWDTGELFF
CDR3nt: TGTGCCAGCAGACGGTACTGGGACACCGGGGAGCTGTTTTTT

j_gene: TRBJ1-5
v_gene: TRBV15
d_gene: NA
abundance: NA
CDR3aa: CATSREANNQPQHF
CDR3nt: TGTGCCACCAGCAGAGAGGCCAACAATCAGCCCCAGCATTTT

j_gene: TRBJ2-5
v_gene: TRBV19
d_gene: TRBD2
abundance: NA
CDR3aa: CASSRTSGVYQETQYF
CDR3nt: TGTGCCAGTAGTCGGACTAGCGGGGTTTACCAAGAGACCCAGTACTTC

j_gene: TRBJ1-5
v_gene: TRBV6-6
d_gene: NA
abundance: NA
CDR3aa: CASSYTRGEPQHF
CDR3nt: TGTGCCAGCAGTTACACTAGGGGTGAGCCCCAGCATTTT

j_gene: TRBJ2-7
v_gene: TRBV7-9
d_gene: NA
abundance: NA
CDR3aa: CASSKERVGEQYF
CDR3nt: TGTGCCAGCAGCAAGGAGCGGGTGGGCGAGCAGTACTTC

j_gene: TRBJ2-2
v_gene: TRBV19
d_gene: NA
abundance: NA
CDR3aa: CASSMRDSYNGELFF
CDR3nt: TGTGCCAGTAGTATGAGAGACTCTTATAACGGGGAGCTGTTTTTT

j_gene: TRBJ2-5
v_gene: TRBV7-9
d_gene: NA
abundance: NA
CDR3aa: CASSPPEGYQETQYF
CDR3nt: TGTGCCAGCAGCCCCCCGGAAGGGTACCAAGAGACCCAGTACTTC

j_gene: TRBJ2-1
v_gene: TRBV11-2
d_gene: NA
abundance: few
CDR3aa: CASSLDAGSGNEQFF
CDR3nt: TGTGCCAGCAGCTTAGACGCAGGGTCTGGCAATGAGCAGTTCTTC

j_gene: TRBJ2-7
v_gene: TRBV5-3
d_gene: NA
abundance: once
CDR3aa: CARGLKWLQGDLYEQYF
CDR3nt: TGTGCCAGAGGACTAAAGTGGTTACAGGGAGACCTTTACGAGCAGTACTTC

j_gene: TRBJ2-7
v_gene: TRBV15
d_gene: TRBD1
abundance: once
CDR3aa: CATNRMGQHFPEQYF
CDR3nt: TGTGCCACCAACAGGATGGGACAGCATTTTCCCGAGCAGTACTTC